A single sample gave rise to the 13 T cell receptor beta chains below, sequenced in a study of blood T cell repertoires in COVID-19. Only in-frame clones appear in the TCRdb table, and some are missing; sequencing was by immunoSEQ multiplex PCR. The repertoire holds about 88,000 clones, approximately 88% seen once, with over 8.5% in the top ten. The sample comprised peripheral blood. These receptors were collected from a man aged 80 or over with acute or convalescent COVID-19.

The chain is built from TRBV5-8 and TRBJ2-6; 8 bases fit TRBD1. Germline loops: CDR1 SGHTS, CDR2 YDEGEE. The length of the CDR3 is 18 residues. After removal of 1 base from V and 0 bases from J, the junction contained 6 bases not matched to a gene. The DNA of the CDR3 is TGTGCCAGCAGCTTGAACAGGGGGTTAAGCTCTGGGGCCAACGTCCTGACTTTC. Protein: CASSLNRGLSSGANVLTF.

This clone was seen just once. This sequence joins TRBV27 and TRBJ1-5; 8 bases are shared with TRBD1. The germline gives CDR1 MNHEY, CDR2 SMNVEV (reference sequence). Trimming cost V 6 bases and J 5 bases; bases outside gene matches: 9. The CDR3 runs 15 residues. The CDR3 reads CASREGQGGHQPQHF. CDR3 nucleotide sequence: TGTGCCAGCAGAGAAGGACAGGGAGGCCATCAGCCCCAGCATTTT.

This chain connects TRBV4-1 to TRBJ1-2; 9 bases align to TRBD1. The CDR3 runs 17 residues. Germline assignment: CDR1 MGHRA and CDR2 YSYEKL. J lost 4 bases, V lost 0 bases, and 9 bases had no gene match. This CDR3 reads CASSQDQGGTGPYGYTF. As DNA, the CDR3 is TGCGCCAGCAGCCAAGATCAAGGCGGGACAGGGCCCTATGGCTACACCTTC.

The chain carries TRBV7-2 and TRBJ1-5; a possible D gene is TRBD1 (6 bases). This CDR3 is 14 amino acids long. Germline loops: CDR1 SGHTA, CDR2 FQGNSA. V shed 5 bases and J shed 3 bases, with 11 bases lying between them. The DNA for the CDR3 is TGTGCCAGCAGCACCGCAGGGGTCAATCAGCCCCAGCATTTT. Translating gives CASSTAGVNQPQHF.

The sample holds one count of this clone. This chain joins TRBV6-5 and TRBJ1-1, with TRBD1 matching 8 bases. The V gene end was trimmed by 4 bases and the J gene end by 5 bases; junction bases not matched to a gene: 12. The germline gives CDR1 MNHEY, CDR2 SVGAGI. The CDR3 length is 16 residues. The CDR3: CASSWDRTGKRTEAFF. The CDR3 coding sequence is TGTGCCAGCAGTTGGGACCGGACAGGGAAGAGGACTGAAGCTTTCTTT.

This chain's CDR3 is CASSKGRLGLAGEYNEQFF. CDR3 bases: TGTGCCAGTAGTAAAGGGAGACTAGGACTAGCGGGGGAATACAATGAGCAGTTCTTC. The chain employs TRBV19 and TRBJ2-1, with 13 bases identical to TRBD2. Germline CDR1 LNHDA, CDR2 SQIVND (reference sequence). With 4 bases clipped from V and 4 bases from J, the junction kept 13 bases outside the gene matches. The CDR3 totals 19 residues.

CDR3 in DNA: TGCGCCAGCAGCTTGGAGGGGACAGGGGGCGGCGGCAATCAGCCCCAGCATTTT. It encodes CASSLEGTGGGGNQPQHF. V is TRBV5-1 and J is TRBJ1-5, with 12 bases matching TRBD1. The trim removed 0 bases at V and 2 bases at J, leaving 6 bases unmatched. CDR1 and CDR2 from the germline V gene are SGHRS and YFSETQ. The CDR3 runs to 18 residues. Complete variable domain (other parts from reference TRBV5-1 and TRBJ1-5): KAGVTQTPRYLIKTRGQQVTLSCSPISGHRSVSWYQQTPGQGLQFLFEYFSETQRNKGNFPGRFSGRQFSNSRSEMNVSTLELGDSALYLCASSLEGTGGGGNQPQHFGDGTRLSIL.

This chain connects TRBV27 to TRBJ2-1, with D perhaps TRBD1 (6 bases). The V and J ends lost 5 bases and 1 base respectively, with 12 bases between them. The CDR3 loop spans 15 amino acids. Germline V gives CDR1 MNHEY, CDR2 SMNVEV (reference sequence). CDR3 sequence: CASSPDRLSYNEQFF. The CDR3 nucleotides read TGTGCCAGCAGTCCCGACAGGCTTTCCTACAATGAGCAGTTCTTC.

The rearrangement joins TRBV19 to TRBJ1-5, with D maybe TRBD1 (6 bases). Germline V gene sequence: CDR1 LNHDA, CDR2 SQIVND (reference sequence). V lost 6 bases to trimming and J lost 9 bases, with 24 bases between them. The CDR3 runs to 16 residues. The CDR3 DNA is TGTGCCAGTAGGTCCATTAAGGGGGAGCGCCTCCGGCCCCAGCATTTT. Translation: CASRSIKGERLRPQHF.

This chain connects TRBV24-1 to TRBJ1-1, with 7 bases fitting TRBD1. The V gene end was trimmed by 5 bases and the J gene end by 1 base; junction bases not matched to a gene: 6. CDR1 is KGHDR, CDR2 SFDVKD, per germline. The CDR3 is 15 residues long. CDR3 DNA sequence: TGTGCCACCAGTGGAAACAGGGGCTGGAACACTGAAGCTTTCTTT. It specifies CATSGNRGWNTEAFF.

The chain recombines TRBV28 with TRBJ2-2, with a tentative D call TRBD2 (5 bases). The CDR3 has 13 amino acids. Trimming removed 3 bases from V and 5 bases from J, with 7 bases in between. CDR1 is MDHEN, CDR2 SYDVKM, per germline. The CDR3 sequence: CASSFRRTGELFF. The CDR3 coding sequence is TGTGCCAGCAGTTTCAGGAGGACCGGGGAGCTGTTTTTT.

This sequence joins TRBV4-1 and TRBJ2-7; 11 bases line up with TRBD2. The V segment lost 1 base and the J segment 4 bases; nucleotides outside the gene matches: 6. The germline V gene has CDR1 MGHRA and CDR2 YSYEKL. CDR3 size: 16 residues. The CDR3 DNA reads as TGCGCCAGCAGCCAAGGTGGTAGCGGGAGGGCTTACGAGCAGTACTTC. It is translated as CASSQGGSGRAYEQYF.

The V gene is TRBV28, the J gene TRBJ1-4; D is possibly TRBD1 (6 bases). Trimming shortened V by 6 bases and J by 7 bases, and 18 bases separated the two germline ends. Germline V CDR1 and CDR2: MDHEN, SYDVKM. The CDR3 is 15 residues long. The CDR3: CASRGAGTPTEKLFF. The CDR3 coding sequence is TGTGCCAGCAGGGGGGCCGGGACCCCTACTGAAAAACTGTTTTTT.